A single sample gave rise to the 30 T cell receptor beta chains below, sequenced in a study of PD-L1 blockade in urothelial cancer. Sequenced by immunoSEQ multiplex PCR; TCRdb stores in-frame clones only, minus some. This table has 50,000 to 60,000 clones, 88% appearing once. Time point given: peripheral blood 6 weeks after treatment start. The specimen was PBMCs, collected around atezolizumab (anti-PD-L1) treatment. These receptors all come from a man aged 60-69 years with urothelial cancer.

V and J are TRBV6-6 and TRBJ2-7, with D possibly matching TRBD2 (5 bases). CDR3 size: 14 residues. The germline V and J ends were trimmed by 2 bases and 4 bases, with 12 bases remaining between them. CDR1 is MNHNY, CDR2 SVGAGI, per germline (reference sequence). CDR3 DNA: TGTGCCAGCAGTTACGAGGTCTCGGGGTACGAGCAGTACTTC. It codes for CASSYEVSGYEQYF.

This chain connects TRBV25-1 to TRBJ2-2, with TRBD2 matching over 9 bases. Germline V gene data show CDR1 as MGHDK and CDR2 as SYGVNS. The CDR3 totals 14 residues. V shed 9 bases, J shed 0 bases, and the junction held 2 bases outside the gene matches. CDR3 DNA sequence: TGTGCCAGTCAGCGGGAGGCGAACACCGGGGAGCTGTTTTTT. Protein sequence: CASQREANTGELFF.

This chain links TRBV6-5 with TRBJ2-1, with D tentatively TRBD2 (6 bases). Germline CDR1 and CDR2: MNHEY and SVGAGI. V dropped 8 bases and J dropped 1 base, with 9 bases sitting between them. This CDR3 spans 13 amino acids. The DNA of the CDR3 is TGTGCCAGCCGGGACTTTTCCTACAATGAGCAGTTCTTC. Translated: CASRDFSYNEQFF.

V gene TRBV6-5 combines with J gene TRBJ2-1; possibly TRBD2 for D (6 bases). CDR3 length: 15 amino acids. The germline V gene has CDR1 MNHEY and CDR2 SVGAGI. V dropped 5 bases and J dropped 6 bases, with 17 bases sitting between them. The CDR3 nucleotides are TGTGCCAGCAGTAGACGACTAGGATTCCCCAATGAGCAGTTCTTC. Protein sequence: CASSRRLGFPNEQFF.

The rearrangement uses TRBV5-1 and TRBJ2-5; D is unclear. This CDR3 has 14 residues. Germline CDR1 reads SGHRS; CDR2 reads YFSETQ. Trimming took off 4 bases at V and 1 base at J, with 11 bases between the two ends. CDR3 coding DNA: TGCGCCAGCAGCAAACTACCCGGCCAAGAGACCCAGTACTTC. Its translation: CASSKLPGQETQYF. The whole variable domain, filled in from reference TRBV5-1 and TRBJ2-5, reads KAGVTQTPRYLIKTRGQQVTLSCSPISGHRSVSWYQQTPGQGLQFLFEYFSETQRNKGNFPGRFSGRQFSNSRSEMNVSTLELGDSALYLCASSKLPGQETQYFGPGTRLLVL.

This rearrangement joins TRBV7-2 to TRBJ1-5; 10 bases fit TRBD1. Looked up from germline, CDR1 is SGHTA and CDR2 is FQGNSA. The CDR3 is made up of 14 amino acids. V lost 4 bases and J lost 16; bases outside the gene matches: 13. DNA of the CDR3: TGTGCCAGCAGCTCGCACCTCCCGGGACAGGGGTTCCATTTT. It encodes CASSSHLPGQGFHF.

The chain links TRBV6-5 to TRBJ1-5; D gene uncertain. Trimming took 2 bases from V and 5 from J, leaving 13 bases between them. This CDR3 spans 15 amino acids. Germline CDR1 reads MNHEY; CDR2 reads SVGAGI. CDR3 in DNA: TGTGCCAGCAGTTACCGACCTGGCGGGGATCAGCCCCAGCATTTT. It is translated as CASSYRPGGDQPQHF.

This chain links TRBV28 with TRBJ2-7, with a tentative D call TRBD2 (6 bases). Germline V gene sequence: CDR1 MDHEN, CDR2 SYDVKM. This CDR3 region has 15 residues. The V and J ends lost 8 bases and 0 bases respectively, with 17 bases between them. CDR3 in amino acids: CASLGGAKNSYEQYF. The CDR3 bases are TGTGCCAGCCTTGGCGGGGCAAAGAACTCCTACGAGCAGTACTTC. The whole variable domain, remainder taken from reference TRBV28 and TRBJ2-7, is DVKVTQSSRYLVKRTGEKVFLECVQDMDHENMFWYRQDPGLGLRLIYFSYDVKMKEKGDIPEGYSVSREKKERFSLILESASTNQTSMYLCASLGGAKNSYEQYFGPGTRLTVT.

This chain links TRBV5-5 with TRBJ1-6; D gene ambiguous. The CDR3 is 17 amino acids. Germline V gene lookup returns CDR1 SGHKS and CDR2 YYEKEE (reference sequence). Trimming removed 3 bases at V and 0 bases at J, with 13 bases between. The CDR3 bases are TGTGCCAGCAGCTCCGCGCCGATGAGCTCCTATAATTCACCCCTCCACTTT. The encoded protein is CASSSAPMSSYNSPLHF.

J is TRBJ2-3 and V is TRBV7-3; 9 bases are a match to TRBD2. The V segment lost 6 bases and the J segment 5 bases; nucleotides outside the gene matches: 6. Germline V gene lookup returns CDR1 SGHTA and CDR2 FQGTGA. The CDR3 has 14 amino acids. CDR3 sequence reads: CASRRGGAGDTQYF. In DNA, the CDR3 is TGTGCCAGCAGACGCGGGGGGGCGGGAGATACGCAGTATTTT.

The chain recombines TRBV6-4 with TRBJ2-2; 10 bases agree with TRBD2. The V gene end was trimmed by 5 bases and the J gene end by 5 bases; junction bases not matched to a gene: 2. CDR3 length: 14 amino acids. Germline CDR1 MRHNA, CDR2 SNTAGT. CDR3 DNA: TGTGCCAGCAGTCAAGCGGGAGGGACCGGGGAGCTGTTTTTT. Amino acids: CASSQAGGTGELFF.

The J gene is TRBJ2-1, the V gene TRBV9; a possible D gene is TRBD1 (5 bases). Deletions cut 4 bases from V and 2 bases from J, with 13 bases between. The CDR3 is 15 amino acids. CDR1 and CDR2 from the germline V gene are SGDLS and YYNGEE. CDR3 DNA: TGTGCCAGCAGCCAGGGTCCAGGGACCTACAATGAGCAGTTCTTC. This sequence encodes CASSQGPGTYNEQFF. Combining the CDR3 with reference TRBV9 and TRBJ2-1 gives the whole variable domain DSGVTQTPKHLITATGQRVTLRCSPRSGDLSVYWYQQSLDQGLQFLIQYYNGEERAKGNILERFSAQQFPDLHSELNLSSLELGDSALYFCASSQGPGTYNEQFFGPGTRLTVL.

The chain recombines TRBV5-1 with TRBJ2-7, with TRBD1 matching 10 bases. The CDR3 contains 14 residues. V trimming: 8 bases; J trimming: 2 bases; junction bases outside the gene matches: 7. Germline V gene sequence: CDR1 SGHRS, CDR2 YFSETQ. CDR3 sequence reads: CARDRDRGPYEQYF. Written as DNA, the CDR3 is TGCGCCAGGGACCGGGACAGGGGTCCCTACGAGCAGTACTTC.

This chain joins TRBV6-5 and TRBJ2-7, with 9 bases fitting TRBD1. The CDR3 runs 16 residues. Trimming removed 0 bases from V and 7 bases from J; junction bases left unmatched: 10. The germline V gene encodes CDR1 MNHEY and CDR2 SVGAGI. DNA of the CDR3: TGTGCCAGCAGTTACTCGTTCACAGGGGGCTGTGGGGAGCAGTACTTC. Translating it yields CASSYSFTGGCGEQYF.

The genes are TRBV11-2 and TRBJ2-2; D not certain. Trimming took off 1 base at V and 5 bases at J, with 5 bases between the two ends. The CDR3 totals 13 residues. The germline V gene has CDR1 SGHAT and CDR2 FQNNGV. The CDR3 DNA reads as TGTGCCAGCAGCTTAGGGGCGACCGGGGAGCTGTTTTTT. This codes for CASSLGATGELFF.

The chain uses TRBV7-9 and TRBJ2-5; D possibly corresponds to TRBD1 (6 bases). Trimming left V 10 bases short and J 5 bases short, with 20 bases between. The length of the CDR3 is 14 residues. The germline V gene has CDR1 SEHNR and CDR2 FQNEAQ (reference sequence). The CDR3 protein is CATPRSGEGETQYF. CDR3 sequence (DNA): TGTGCCACCCCAAGGTCAGGGGAAGGGGAGACCCAGTACTTC.

V gene TRBV6-1 combines with J gene TRBJ2-1; TRBD2 matches 10 bases. J gave up 4 bases and V 0 bases, and 0 bases lay outside the gene matches. This CDR3 is 15 amino acids long. Germline V lookup: CDR1 MNHNS, CDR2 SASEGT. The CDR3 loop reads CASSEAAGGYNEQFF. The CDR3 region has the DNA TGTGCCAGCAGTGAAGCAGCGGGGGGGTACAATGAGCAGTTCTTC.

The chain links TRBV5-6 to TRBJ1-6; no clear D. The CDR3 contains 13 residues. Germline CDR1 reads SGHDT; CDR2 reads YYEEEE. With 4 bases removed from V and 10 bases from J, the gap between germline ends came to 12 bases. The CDR3 DNA reads TGTGCCAGCAGCCAGTCCCCGGGGTCACCCCTCCACTTT. Translation: CASSQSPGSPLHF. The full variable domain, in which reference TRBV5-6 and TRBJ1-6 provide the parts outside the CDR3, is DAGVTQSPTHLIKTRGQQVTLRCSPKSGHDTVSWYQQALGQGPQFIFQYYEEEERQRGNFPDRFSGHQFPNYSSELNVNALLLGDSALYLCASSQSPGSPLHFGNGTRLTVT.

The gene calls are TRBV29-1 and TRBJ2-3; 11 bases fit TRBD2. This CDR3 region has 15 residues. Germline-derived CDR1 and CDR2 are SQVTM and ANQGSEA. Losses at the gene ends were 1 base for V and 5 bases for J; bases not matched to a gene: 5. The CDR3 reads CSVEATSGKEDTQYF. CDR3 bases: TGCAGCGTTGAAGCGACTAGCGGGAAGGAAGATACGCAGTATTTT.

The chain is built from TRBV7-3 and TRBJ1-4; no clear D. The ends were cut back, 1 base at V and 7 bases at J, with 7 bases in the middle. This CDR3 is 13 amino acids long. Germline loops: CDR1 SGHTA, CDR2 FQGTGA. The DNA of the CDR3 is TGTGCCAGCAGCTTAAACGCGGGTGAAAAACTGTTTTTT. Translated, it gives CASSLNAGEKLFF.

The V call is TRBV18, the J call TRBJ2-6; possible D gene TRBD1, 5 bases. Germline V gene sequence: CDR1 KGHSH, CDR2 LQKENI. Trimming stripped 3 bases from V and 2 bases from J, with 11 bases between. The CDR3 is 16 residues long. CDR3 amino acids: CASSPRQLAGANVLTF. For the CDR3, the DNA is TGTGCCAGCTCACCTCGACAGCTAGCTGGGGCCAACGTCCTGACTTTC.

CDR3 DNA: TGTGCCAGCAGCTGGATGGGACAGGGCGGAGTAAGGAATACGCAGTATTTT. It encodes CASSWMGQGGVRNTQYF. V gene TRBV7-9 combines with J gene TRBJ2-3, with 9 bases that match TRBD1. CDR3 length: 17 residues. Germline CDR1 SEHNR, CDR2 FQNEAQ (reference sequence). With V trimmed by 4 bases and J by 7 bases, 15 bases remained unmatched.

In this sample, this clone turned up once. The V gene is TRBV27, the J gene TRBJ1-1, with D possibly TRBD1 on 5 matching bases. The CDR3 has 14 amino acids. V was pared by 2 bases and J by 7 bases, with 14 bases between. CDR1 is MNHEY and CDR2 is SMNVEV in the germline V gene (reference sequence). The CDR3 region has the DNA TGTGCCAGCAGTTTACGGGGGACCGTCGGTGAAGCTTTCTTT. It translates to CASSLRGTVGEAFF.

V gene TRBV5-1 combines with J gene TRBJ2-5; 8 nucleotides agree with TRBD1. Germline V gives CDR1 SGHRS, CDR2 YFSETQ. V lost 2 bases to trimming and J lost 2 bases; unmatched junction nucleotides: 8. This CDR3 comprises 16 residues. The CDR3 region has the DNA TGCGCCAGCAGCTTATCCGACAGGGGCCGTCAAGAGACCCAGTACTTC. It codes for CASSLSDRGRQETQYF.

This clone came up once. This chain connects TRBV7-8 to TRBJ2-1; 12 nucleotides align to TRBD2. Germline V gene data show CDR1 as SGHVS and CDR2 as FQNEAQ. The CDR3 has 17 amino acids. V trimming: 1 base; J trimming: 6 bases; junction bases outside the gene matches: 7. This CDR3 is CASSLVASGRAVNEQFF. In nucleotides, the CDR3 is TGTGCCAGCAGCTTAGTGGCTAGCGGGAGGGCCGTCAATGAGCAGTTCTTC.

This clone has a single count. The chain is built from TRBV6-1 and TRBJ1-1; D unclear. The germline V gene has CDR1 MNHNS and CDR2 SASEGT. With 6 bases removed from V and 5 bases from J, the gap between germline ends came to 10 bases. This CDR3 region has 12 residues. CDR3 in DNA: TGTGCCAGCAGAGAATTGGAGACTGAAGCTTTCTTT. Translation gives CASRELETEAFF.

This chain's CDR3 is CASASGQGKDEAFF. As DNA, the CDR3 is TGCGCCAGCGCGTCGGGACAGGGAAAAGACGAAGCTTTCTTT. V is TRBV5-1 and J is TRBJ1-1; 9 bases line up with TRBD1. V dropped 7 bases and J dropped 8; count of bases not matched to a gene: 12. CDR3 length: 14 amino acids. Per germline, CDR1 SGHRS and CDR2 YFSETQ. The entire variable domain, with the rest obtained from reference TRBV5-1 and TRBJ1-1, is as follows: KAGVTQTPRYLIKTRGQQVTLSCSPISGHRSVSWYQQTPGQGLQFLFEYFSETQRNKGNFPGRFSGRQFSNSRSEMNVSTLELGDSALYLCASASGQGKDEAFFGQGTRLTVV.

The chain couples TRBV6-6 to TRBJ1-5; D may be TRBD1 (5 bases). The germline CDR1 and CDR2 sequences are MNHNY and SVGAGI (reference sequence). V was pared by 0 bases and J by 1 base, with 7 bases between. This CDR3 region has 15 residues. CDR3 loop: CASSYSGVSNQPQHF. The CDR3 bases are TGTGCCAGCAGTTACTCAGGGGTAAGCAATCAGCCCCAGCATTTT.

V usage is TRBV4-3 and J usage is TRBJ2-3; TRBD2 matches at 7 bases. The trim removed 3 bases at V and 4 bases at J, leaving 13 bases unmatched. Germline lookup yields CDR1 LGHNA and CDR2 YSLEER. The CDR3 totals 17 residues. CDR3 region: CASSHTRPGLRPDTQYF. In DNA, the CDR3 is TGCGCCAGCAGCCACACCCGACCGGGACTACGCCCAGATACGCAGTATTTT.

The chain uses TRBV10-2 and TRBJ2-1, with TRBD2 matching over 10 bases. CDR1 WSHSY and CDR2 SAAADI come from the germline V gene. With V trimmed by 6 bases and J by 4 bases, 3 bases remained unmatched. CDR3 length: 14 amino acids. The CDR3 loop reads CASRQGLAYNEQFF. The CDR3 DNA sequence: TGCGCCAGCAGACAGGGACTAGCGTACAATGAGCAGTTCTTC.